This is a list of T cell receptor beta chains from one sample in a study of prognosis after radiotherapy for stage I lung cancer. TCRdb analysed the multiplex PCR reads with MiXCR anew, one entry per CDR3 protein. There are around 16,000 distinct CDR3 sequences in the sample; approximately 44% occur only once, and about two fifths lies in the top ten. This specimen consisted of PBMCs, obtained before or after stereotactic body radiation therapy (not recorded which). The origin of the receptors is a donor at least 50 years old with non-small cell lung cancer. Each CDR3 is given without its conserved first and last residue.

j_call: TRBJ2-2
v_call: TRBV5-1
cdr3_aa: ASRDRVDTGELF

j_call: TRBJ2-6
v_call: TRBV6-9
cdr3_aa: ASSSFRGRAGANVLT

j_call: TRBJ1-3
v_call: TRBV29-1
cdr3_aa: SVVTERSGNTIY

j_call: TRBJ1-1
v_call: TRBV28
cdr3_aa: ASSPRRGLRNTEAF

j_call: TRBJ1-4
v_call: TRBV14
cdr3_aa: ASSQDWGANEKLF

j_call: TRBJ1-5
v_call: TRBV6-1
cdr3_aa: ASSRQGGGNQPQH

j_call: TRBJ1-2
v_call: TRBV28
cdr3_aa: ASSLSDRAVYGYT

j_call: TRBJ2-2
v_call: TRBV12-3/TRBV12-4
cdr3_aa: ASRAGQGANTGELF

j_call: TRBJ2-1
v_call: TRBV6-1
cdr3_aa: ASSPRFSGGADNEQF

j_call: TRBJ2-3
v_call: TRBV2
cdr3_aa: ASSPEARTDTQY

j_call: TRBJ1-5
v_call: TRBV5-8
cdr3_aa: ASSRVVVMGNQPQH

j_call: TRBJ2-4
v_call: TRBV19
cdr3_aa: ASSPTGTLGGY

j_call: TRBJ2-1
v_call: TRBV2
cdr3_aa: ASRGEGYNEQF

j_call: TRBJ1-1
v_call: TRBV6-1
cdr3_aa: ASTKGGTNTEAF

j_call: TRBJ1-1
v_call: TRBV30
cdr3_aa: AWSATYEAF

j_call: TRBJ1-3
v_call: TRBV6-5
cdr3_aa: ASSYWRARGNTIY

j_call: TRBJ2-7
v_call: TRBV30
cdr3_aa: AAKRDSTYEQY

j_call: TRBJ2-3
v_call: TRBV6-4
cdr3_aa: ASSAQGTDTQY

j_call: TRBJ1-5
v_call: TRBV4-2
cdr3_aa: ASSQDPGAGQPQH

j_call: TRBJ1-3
v_call: TRBV7-3
cdr3_aa: ASRGISGSGNTIY

j_call: TRBJ2-3
v_call: TRBV24-1
cdr3_aa: ATSVGDLAQY

j_call: TRBJ2-7
v_call: TRBV11-2
cdr3_aa: ASSLLAGGEYEQY

j_call: TRBJ2-2
v_call: TRBV30
cdr3_aa: AWRRTGNTGELF

j_call: TRBJ2-7
v_call: TRBV3-1
cdr3_aa: ASSQPGTGNEQY

j_call: TRBJ1-6
v_call: TRBV19
cdr3_aa: ASSVPWAFAYNSPLH

j_call: TRBJ1-5
v_call: TRBV6-1
cdr3_aa: ASSREGGQPRH

j_call: TRBJ2-7
v_call: TRBV10-2
cdr3_aa: ASSPRDRSSYEQY

j_call: TRBJ1-2
v_call: TRBV19
cdr3_aa: ASSLGTRRPGYGYT

j_call: TRBJ1-6
v_call: TRBV3-1
cdr3_aa: ASSPGGGSPLH

j_call: TRBJ2-1
v_call: TRBV19
cdr3_aa: ASSLIGGEQF

j_call: TRBJ2-1
v_call: TRBV28
cdr3_aa: ASSLPYRGNEQF

j_call: TRBJ1-2
v_call: TRBV12-3/TRBV12-4
cdr3_aa: ASSTGTAYT

j_call: TRBJ2-1
v_call: TRBV28
cdr3_aa: ASSLGGEGEVYNEQF

j_call: TRBJ1-3
v_call: TRBV7-3
cdr3_aa: ASSTDRISGNTIY

j_call: TRBJ1-2
v_call: TRBV12-3/TRBV12-4
cdr3_aa: ASSRELGAGYT

j_call: TRBJ1-1
v_call: TRBV2
cdr3_aa: ASSFPGGGSGNTEAF

j_call: TRBJ1-1
v_call: TRBV5-4
cdr3_aa: ASSSGQVNTEAF